The 32 T cell receptor beta chains in this list originate from one sample, sequenced in a study of T-cell reconstitution after alpha-beta-depleted transplantation in children. A library of TCRbeta sequences, prepared with unique molecular identifiers, was generated. One entry per CDR3 protein, called by TCRdb with MiXCR from the PCR reads. This sample has nearly 400,000 distinct CDR3 sequences; roughly 22% occur once, and the top ten carry 3.5% to 4%. The specimen was PBMCs from the stem cell graft donor, collected from the stem cell graft. Source of these receptors: a human donor who donated a stem cell graft to a child with acute myeloid leukemia.

CDR3 DNA: TGTGCCAGCAGCTGGGACCCACCAGGGGGAAGTGGCTACACCTTC. Protein product: CASSWDPPGGSGYTF. V gene TRBV5-4 combines with J gene TRBJ1-2, with TRBD1 matching 7 bases. Germline V gene data show CDR1 as SGHNT and CDR2 as YYREEE (reference sequence). The CDR3 is 15 amino acids. V was pared by 3 bases and J by 7 bases, with 12 bases of the junction left unmatched.

This clonotype was recorded a few times. The V gene is TRBV7-2, the J gene TRBJ2-7, with 7 bases lining up with TRBD2. CDR3 length: 15 residues. The V and J ends lost 1 base and 2 bases, in that order; junction bases with no gene match: 5. Germline CDR1 SGHTA, CDR2 FQGNSA. As DNA, the CDR3 is TGTGCCAGCAGCTTAGGGCTAGCGGAGACCTACGAGCAGTACTTC. It encodes CASSLGLAETYEQYF.

The J gene is TRBJ2-3, the V gene TRBV24-1, with TRBD2 matching 12 bases. The CDR3 spans 15 residues. V shed 4 bases and J 4 bases; nucleotides not matched to a gene: 2. Germline-derived CDR1 and CDR2 are KGHDR and SFDVKD. CDR3 in DNA: TGTGCCACCAGTGAAGCTAGCGGGAGGGCAGATACGCAGTATTTT. It encodes CATSEASGRADTQYF.

The chain combines TRBV5-1 with TRBJ2-1; TRBD2 aligns across 10 bases. J was trimmed by 5 bases and V by 3 bases; bases with no gene match: 2. In germline, CDR1 is SGHRS, CDR2 YFSETQ. This CDR3 has 14 amino acids. This CDR3 reads CASSSGTSDNEQFF. CDR3 DNA sequence: TGCGCCAGCAGCTCTGGGACTAGCGACAATGAGCAGTTCTTC. Using reference TRBV5-1 and TRBJ2-1 for the parts outside the CDR3, the full variable domain is KAGVTQTPRYLIKTRGQQVTLSCSPISGHRSVSWYQQTPGQGLQFLFEYFSETQRNKGNFPGRFSGRQFSNSRSEMNVSTLELGDSALYLCASSSGTSDNEQFFGPGTRLTVL.

In this sample, this clonotype turned up many times. The chain recombines TRBV7-2 with TRBJ2-2; D remains unclear. V lost 1 base to trimming and J lost 13 bases, with 16 bases between them. The CDR3 extends over 14 amino acids. CDR1 and CDR2 (germline): SGHTA, FQGNSA. CDR3: CASSLGSTTGWLFF. The CDR3 bases are TGTGCCAGCAGCTTAGGTTCCACCACTGGGTGGCTGTTTTTT.

The chain combines TRBV28 with TRBJ2-3; the D gene is possibly TRBD2 (6 bases). Trimming removed 7 bases from V and 0 bases from J, with 14 bases in between. The CDR3 consists of 15 residues. Germline V gene lookup returns CDR1 MDHEN and CDR2 SYDVKM. In DNA, the CDR3 is TGTGCCAGCACCCGTAGCGGTTCTAGCACAGATACGCAGTATTTT. Protein: CASTRSGSSTDTQYF.

The J gene is TRBJ2-1, the V gene TRBV4-3; D is uncertain. V was trimmed by 1 base and J by 2 bases, leaving 9 bases between them. Germline CDR1 reads LGHNA; CDR2 reads YSLEER. The CDR3 is 15 amino acids. CDR3 sequence: CASSQGMGTYNEQFF. The CDR3 nucleotides read TGCGCCAGCAGCCAAGGGATGGGCACCTACAATGAGCAGTTCTTC.

The chain employs TRBV2 and TRBJ2-1; maybe TRBD2 (6 bases). The ends were cut back, 6 bases at V and 4 bases at J, with 37 bases in the middle. Germline loops: CDR1 SNHLY, CDR2 FYNNEI. This CDR3 has 22 residues. This CDR3 reads CASREWYGAPPSSGAWYNEQFF. The CDR3 DNA sequence: TGTGCCAGCAGGGAATGGTACGGGGCCCCACCTTCCTCGGGAGCATGGTACAATGAGCAGTTCTTC.

CDR3 sequence reads: CATSRDQGTPDQPQHF. The CDR3 nucleotides read TGTGCCACCAGCAGAGATCAAGGGACGCCGGATCAGCCCCAGCATTTT. This chain connects TRBV15 to TRBJ1-5, with a weak D call TRBD1 (5 bases). The V end was cut by 0 bases, the J end by 5 bases, with 14 bases between. The CDR3 spans 16 residues. Germline CDR1 reads LNHNV; CDR2 reads YYDKDF (reference sequence).

The chain carries TRBV10-2 and TRBJ2-7; tentatively, D is TRBD2 (6 bases). Germline assignment: CDR1 WSHSY and CDR2 SAAADI. The CDR3 length is 15 residues. The V end lost 4 bases, the J end lost 3 bases, and 16 bases lay between the germline ends. The CDR3 loop is CASSVSGDWGYEQYF. The CDR3 DNA follows: TGCGCCAGCAGTGTGTCTGGGGACTGGGGCTACGAGCAGTACTTC.

This clonotype has only a few counts. The chain couples TRBV28 to TRBJ2-7; 10 bases match TRBD2. Germline lookup yields CDR1 MDHEN and CDR2 SYDVKM. J lost 4 bases, V lost 4 bases, and 10 bases had no gene match. There are 16 residues in the CDR3. The CDR3: CASSSLRTSGAYEQYF. CDR3 sequence (DNA): TGTGCCAGCAGTTCCTTACGGACTAGCGGAGCTTACGAGCAGTACTTC.

The rearrangement joins TRBV10-3 to TRBJ1-1; 10 positions match TRBD1. J lost 4 bases, V lost 6 bases, and 8 bases had no gene match. Germline CDR1 is ENHRY and CDR2 is SYGVKD. This CDR3 is built from 15 residues. CDR3 residues: CAIRTLTGGSTEAFF. In DNA, the CDR3 is TGTGCCATCAGGACCCTGACAGGGGGCTCCACTGAAGCTTTCTTT.

The gene calls are TRBV6-1 and TRBJ2-1, with 12 nucleotides matching TRBD2. CDR3 length: 18 residues. CDR1 MNHNS and CDR2 SASEGT come from the germline V gene. The V and J ends lost 2 bases and 7 bases, in that order; junction bases with no gene match: 12. The DNA of the CDR3 is TGTGCCAGCAGTGAAACGAGCCGACTAGCGGGAGTATTAAATGAGCAGTTCTTC. Residues: CASSETSRLAGVLNEQFF.

CDR3 region: CATSRDRAGANVLTF. For the CDR3, the DNA is TGTGCCACCAGCAGAGACAGGGCTGGGGCCAACGTCCTGACTTTC. The chain carries TRBV15 and TRBJ2-6, with a possible D match to TRBD1 (5 bases). Germline loops: CDR1 LNHNV, CDR2 YYDKDF (reference sequence). This CDR3 is 15 amino acids long. V was shortened by 0 bases and J by 2 bases, with 5 bases between the two germline ends.

The chain carries TRBV5-6 and TRBJ2-3; unclear D gene. Trimming shortened V by 5 bases and J by 6 bases, and 13 bases separated the two germline ends. Germline CDR1 SGHDT, CDR2 YYEEEE. The CDR3 runs to 13 residues. CDR3 in amino acids: CASRSGPTDTQYF. Written as DNA, the CDR3 is TGTGCCAGCAGATCGGGCCCGACTGATACGCAGTATTTT.

This clonotype was seen at least ten times. This chain connects TRBV20-1 to TRBJ1-1; D may be TRBD1 (5 bases). Trimming stripped 6 bases from V and 1 base from J, with 12 bases between. CDR3 length: 13 amino acids. Germline CDR1 is DFQATT and CDR2 is SNEGSKA (reference sequence). CDR3 amino acids: CSAEGTANTEAFF. CDR3 nucleotide sequence: TGCAGTGCAGAAGGGACGGCGAACACTGAAGCTTTCTTT.

Turning to this clonotype: The junction departs from germline at one end; a sequencing error may be responsible. The CDR3 spells CASSMGQIYGHTF. The CDR3 DNA is TGTGCCAGCAGCATGGGACAGATCTATGGCCACACCTTC. The chain is built from TRBV7-2 and TRBJ1-2; TRBD1 agrees at 7 bases. The germline gives CDR1 SGHTA, CDR2 FQGNSA. The CDR3 totals 13 residues.

The rearrangement uses TRBV20-1 and TRBJ1-5, with D tentatively TRBD1 (5 bases). With 6 bases removed from V and 0 bases from J, the gap between germline ends came to 12 bases. Germline-derived CDR1 and CDR2 are DFQATT and SNEGSKA (reference sequence). The CDR3 length is 14 residues. The CDR3 loop is CSALHGTSNQPQHF. The CDR3 bases are TGCAGTGCCCTCCACGGGACTAGCAATCAGCCCCAGCATTTT.

This clonotype showed up just a few times. This chain uses TRBV12-3 or TRBV12-4 with TRBJ2-1; no reliable D call. V shed 3 bases and J shed 2 bases, with 5 bases lying between them. The CDR3 length is 13 residues. In DNA, the CDR3 is TGTGCCAGCAGTTTCCGAGCCTACAATGAGCAGTTCTTC. This translates into CASSFRAYNEQFF.

This clonotype was seen a handful of times. The V call is TRBV5-8, the J call TRBJ2-5; TRBD1 matches at 8 bases. J gave up 4 bases and V 4 bases, and 9 bases lay outside the gene matches. CDR1 and CDR2 from the germline V gene are SGHTS and YDEGEE. This CDR3 has 15 amino acids. The CDR3 loop reads CASSTERTGRETQYF. DNA of the CDR3: TGTGCCAGCAGCACCGAAAGGACAGGGAGAGAGACCCAGTACTTC. Drawing the rest from reference TRBV5-8 and TRBJ2-5, the complete variable domain is EAGVTQSPTHLIKTRGQQATLRCSPISGHTSVYWYQQALGLGLQFLLWYDEGEERNRGNFPPRFSGRQFPNYSSELNVNALELEDSALYLCASSTERTGRETQYFGPGTRLLVL.

This clonotype was recorded many times. V gene TRBV20-1 combines with J gene TRBJ2-7, with D uncertain. CDR3 length: 9 amino acids. Germline lookup yields CDR1 DFQATT and CDR2 SNEGSKA (reference sequence). V gave up 4 bases and J gave up 6 bases, with 4 bases separating them. The CDR3 DNA reads as TGCAGTGCTAACGCCGAGCAGTACTTC. Its translation is CSANAEQYF.

Only a few counts were recorded for this clonotype. V usage is TRBV6-1 and J usage is TRBJ1-1, with D possibly matching TRBD1 (5 bases). CDR1 and CDR2 from the germline V gene are MNHNS and SASEGT. The CDR3 totals 12 residues. V gave up 6 bases and J gave up 9 bases, with 14 bases separating them. Written as DNA, the CDR3 is TGTGCCAGCAGCGATACCCTGGGACAAGCTTTCTTT. Protein: CASSDTLGQAFF.

This clonotype was picked up a small number of times. The genes are TRBV7-2 and TRBJ2-5, with a weak D call TRBD2 (5 bases). V lost 2 bases to trimming and J lost 2 bases, with 12 bases between them. Germline-derived CDR1 and CDR2 are SGHTA and FQGNSA. The CDR3 is 15 residues long. The CDR3 loop is CASSLSGSVQETQYF. CDR3 sequence (DNA): TGTGCCAGCAGCTTAAGTGGGAGTGTACAAGAGACCCAGTACTTC.

The chain carries TRBV2 and TRBJ2-3; 11 bases agree with TRBD1. CDR1 is SNHLY and CDR2 is FYNNEI in the germline V gene. V was pared by 7 bases and J by 4 bases, with 10 bases of the junction left unmatched. This CDR3 region has 16 residues. The CDR3 bases are TGTGCCAGCAATAAATGGACAGGGGGCCGAGCAGATACGCAGTATTTT. The encoded protein is CASNKWTGGRADTQYF.

The rearrangement uses TRBV15 and TRBJ2-3; weak D call: TRBD1 (6 bases). The CDR3 is 15 amino acids. The V gene's germline CDR1 is LNHNV and CDR2 YYDKDF (reference sequence). With 5 bases removed from V and 3 bases from J, the gap between germline ends came to 15 bases. Here the CDR3 reads CATSPPGGHTDTQYF. CDR3 nucleotide sequence: TGTGCCACCAGCCCCCCTGGGGGCCATACAGATACGCAGTATTTT.

V usage is TRBV20-1 and J usage is TRBJ2-1; 7 nucleotides match TRBD2. Germline lookup yields CDR1 DFQATT and CDR2 SNEGSKA (reference sequence). This CDR3 comprises 16 residues. V was pared by 6 bases and J by 6 bases, with 17 bases of the junction left unmatched. CDR3 residues: CSAWGPAAGVGNEQFF. CDR3 coding DNA: TGCAGTGCGTGGGGCCCAGCGGCGGGAGTGGGCAATGAGCAGTTCTTC.

This clonotype occurred many times. The rearrangement joins TRBV12-3 or TRBV12-4 to TRBJ2-3; D may match TRBD1 or TRBD2 (5 bases each). Trimming pared 3 bases from V and 5 bases from J, leaving 9 bases between. The CDR3 totals 13 residues. CDR3 loop: CASSLGVGDTQYF. In DNA, the CDR3 is TGTGCCAGCAGTTTGGGGGTGGGAGATACGCAGTATTTT.

This clonotype was seen a few times. The V and J genes are TRBV12-3 or TRBV12-4 and TRBJ2-7, with 7 bases fitting TRBD1. The CDR3 spans 16 residues. The V segment lost 3 bases and the J segment 4 bases; nucleotides outside the gene matches: 12. The CDR3 here is CASSLNSWDRPYEQYF. The DNA for the CDR3 is TGTGCCAGCAGTTTGAATAGCTGGGACAGACCATACGAGCAGTACTTC.

The J gene is TRBJ2-5, the V gene TRBV7-2; TRBD2 agrees at 9 bases. Germline CDR1 SGHTA, CDR2 FQGNSA. This CDR3 contains 13 residues. V lost 7 bases, J lost 5 bases, and 5 bases stayed unmatched. DNA of the CDR3: TGTGCCAGCAATATAGCGGGAGCGGAGACCCAGTACTTC. It codes for CASNIAGAETQYF.

Ten or more counts support this clonotype. The chain carries TRBV29-1 and TRBJ2-6; the D is unclear. The CDR3 runs to 12 residues. V was pared by 4 bases and J by 2 bases, with 3 bases between. Germline V CDR1 and CDR2: SQVTM, ANQGSEA. In DNA, the CDR3 is TGCAGCGTTGGGACTGGGGCCAACGTCCTGACTTTC. It yields the protein CSVGTGANVLTF.

This clonotype was recorded many times. The chain combines TRBV7-7 with TRBJ2-7; D may be TRBD2 (6 bases). Germline CDR1 reads SSHAT; CDR2 reads FNYEAQ (reference sequence). CDR3 size: 14 residues. The V gene lost 2 bases and the J gene lost 5 bases, with 13 bases spanning the gap. Here the CDR3 DNA reads TGTGCCAGCAGCTTAAATTTGGAGGGACACGAGCAGTACTTC. It codes for CASSLNLEGHEQYF.

This clonotype was observed many times. The chain employs TRBV24-1 and TRBJ2-1, with D possibly being TRBD1 or TRBD2 (6 bases each). The V end lost 0 bases, the J end lost 4 bases, and 12 bases lay between the germline ends. Germline V gene data show CDR1 as KGHDR and CDR2 as SFDVKD. The CDR3 consists of 16 residues. CDR3 nucleotide sequence: TGTGCCACCAGTGATTTGGGAGGAGGGGGATACAATGAGCAGTTCTTC. It specifies CATSDLGGGGYNEQFF.